This T cell receptor beta chain appears in the sequencing data of a study of blood T cell repertoires in COVID-19. Study at large: Sites across the United States, Italy and Spain contributed samples from acute and convalescent COVID-19. PBMCs, B-cell-depleted T cells, or T cells were the source of the cDNA or gDNA that made up the material.

As processed by the authors: Quantification of nucleated cells was approximated via reference gene primer amplification. Generated by immunoSEQ multiplex PCR, the TCRdb table keeps only in-frame clones and is missing some. V and J calls and clone size come straight from that table; D and trimming were deduced from the DNA. The sample lists around 280,000 clones, about 90% occurring once. The CDR3 totals 13 residues. Trimming removed 5 bases at V and 2 bases at J, with 9 bases between. Germline lookup yields CDR1 SGHTA and CDR2 FQGTGA. The genes are TRBV7-3 and TRBJ1-1; D is ambiguous. This receptor was taken from a woman between 50 and 59 years old who had recovered from COVID-19. Input material: peripheral blood. The DNA for the CDR3 is TGTGCCAGCAGCACGGGAGCAAACACTGAAGCTTTCTTT. The encoded protein is CASSTGANTEAFF.